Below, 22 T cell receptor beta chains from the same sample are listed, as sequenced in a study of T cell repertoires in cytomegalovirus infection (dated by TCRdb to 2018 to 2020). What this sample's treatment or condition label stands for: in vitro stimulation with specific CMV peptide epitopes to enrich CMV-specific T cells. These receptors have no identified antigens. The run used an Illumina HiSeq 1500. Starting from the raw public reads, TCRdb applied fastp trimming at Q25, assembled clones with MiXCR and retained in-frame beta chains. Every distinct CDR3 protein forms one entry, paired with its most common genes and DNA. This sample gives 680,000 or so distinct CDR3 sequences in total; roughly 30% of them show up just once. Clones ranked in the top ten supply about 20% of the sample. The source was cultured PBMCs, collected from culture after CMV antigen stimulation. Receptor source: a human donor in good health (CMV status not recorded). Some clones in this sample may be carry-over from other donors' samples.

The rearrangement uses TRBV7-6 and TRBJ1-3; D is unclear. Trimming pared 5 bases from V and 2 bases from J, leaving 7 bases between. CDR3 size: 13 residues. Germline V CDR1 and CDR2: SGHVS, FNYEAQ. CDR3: CASSQDAGNTIYF. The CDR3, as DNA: TGTGCCAGCAGCCAGGACGCTGGAAACACCATATATTTT.

The CDR3 coding sequence is TGTGCCAGCAGCTTGGGGCTTCCCCGTGTGGAGCAGACCTCCTACAATGAGCAGTTCTTC. It encodes CASSLGLPRVEQTSYNEQFF. This chain uses TRBV11-2 with TRBJ2-1, with a possible D match to TRBD1 (5 bases). The CDR3 totals 20 residues. CDR1 is SGHAT, CDR2 FQNNGV, per germline. Trimming removed 3 bases at V and 0 bases at J, with 24 bases between. Variable domain in full (rest from reference TRBV11-2 and TRBJ2-1): EAGVAQSPRYKIIEKRQSVAFWCNPISGHATLYWYQQILGQGPKLLIQFQNNGVVDDSQLPKDRFSAERLKGVDSTLKIQPAKLEDSAVYLCASSLGLPRVEQTSYNEQFFGPGTRLTVL.

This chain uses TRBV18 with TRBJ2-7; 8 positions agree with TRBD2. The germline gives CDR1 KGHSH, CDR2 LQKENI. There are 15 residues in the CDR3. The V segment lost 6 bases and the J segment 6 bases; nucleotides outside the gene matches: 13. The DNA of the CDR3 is TGTGCCAGCTCCCCTAGATCGGGAGGGCTGCGCGAGCAGTACTTC. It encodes CASSPRSGGLREQYF.

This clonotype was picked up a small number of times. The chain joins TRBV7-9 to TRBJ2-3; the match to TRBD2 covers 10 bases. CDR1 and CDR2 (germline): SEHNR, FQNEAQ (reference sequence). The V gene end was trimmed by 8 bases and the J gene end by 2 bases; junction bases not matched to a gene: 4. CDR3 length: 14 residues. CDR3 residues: CASGLAEVTDTQYF. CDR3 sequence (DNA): TGTGCCAGCGGACTAGCGGAGGTCACAGATACGCAGTATTTT.

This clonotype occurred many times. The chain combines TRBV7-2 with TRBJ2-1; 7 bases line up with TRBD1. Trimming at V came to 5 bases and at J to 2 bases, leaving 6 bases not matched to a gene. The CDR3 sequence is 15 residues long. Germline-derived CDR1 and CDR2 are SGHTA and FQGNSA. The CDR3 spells CASSPQGSPYNEQFF. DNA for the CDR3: TGTGCCAGCAGCCCACAGGGGAGCCCCTACAATGAGCAGTTCTTC.

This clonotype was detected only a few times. The CDR3 reads CASSVNPSYNEQFF. DNA of the CDR3: TGTGCCAGCAGTGTAAACCCCTCCTACAATGAGCAGTTCTTC. This chain links TRBV2 with TRBJ2-1, with D uncertain. The CDR3 is made up of 14 amino acids. The germline V gene has CDR1 SNHLY and CDR2 FYNNEI. Trimming cost V 4 bases and J 0 bases, with 7 bases left between them.

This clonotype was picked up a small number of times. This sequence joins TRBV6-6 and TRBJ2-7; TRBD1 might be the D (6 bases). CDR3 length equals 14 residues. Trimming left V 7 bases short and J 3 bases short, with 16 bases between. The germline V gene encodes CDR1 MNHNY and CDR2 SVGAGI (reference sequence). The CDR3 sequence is CASTAGDLDYEQYF. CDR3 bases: TGTGCCAGCACAGCAGGGGACCTGGACTACGAGCAGTACTTC.

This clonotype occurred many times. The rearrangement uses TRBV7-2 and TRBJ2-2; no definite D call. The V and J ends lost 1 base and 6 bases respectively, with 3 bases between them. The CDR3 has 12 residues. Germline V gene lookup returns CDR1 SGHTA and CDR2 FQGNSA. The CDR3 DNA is TGTGCCAGCAGCTTAGGCCCCGGGGAGCTGTTTTTT. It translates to CASSLGPGELFF.

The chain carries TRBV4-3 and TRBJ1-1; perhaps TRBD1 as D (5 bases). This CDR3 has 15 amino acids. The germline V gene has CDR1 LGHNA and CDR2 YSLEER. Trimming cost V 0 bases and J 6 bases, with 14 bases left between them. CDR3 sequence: CASSQERGLISEAFF. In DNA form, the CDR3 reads TGCGCCAGCAGCCAAGAGAGGGGTTTGATATCTGAAGCTTTCTTT.

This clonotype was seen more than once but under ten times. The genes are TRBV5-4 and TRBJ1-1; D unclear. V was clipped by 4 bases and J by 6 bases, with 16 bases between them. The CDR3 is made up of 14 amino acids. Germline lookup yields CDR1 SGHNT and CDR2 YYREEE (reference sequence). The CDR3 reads CASSGSVSSAEAFF. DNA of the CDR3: TGTGCCAGCAGCGGATCGGTGTCGAGTGCTGAAGCTTTCTTT.

The CDR3 DNA is TGCGCCAGCAGCTTAGCCACCTCACGGAATGAGCAGTTCTTC. It translates to CASSLATSRNEQFF. The rearrangement uses TRBV5-1 and TRBJ2-1; no reliable D call. The V end was cut by 2 bases, the J end by 7 bases, with 13 bases between. This CDR3 contains 14 residues. CDR1 and CDR2 from the germline V gene are SGHRS and YFSETQ. Looking up the rest from reference TRBV5-1 and TRBJ2-1 gives the full variable domain: KAGVTQTPRYLIKTRGQQVTLSCSPISGHRSVSWYQQTPGQGLQFLFEYFSETQRNKGNFPGRFSGRQFSNSRSEMNVSTLELGDSALYLCASSLATSRNEQFFGPGTRLTVL.

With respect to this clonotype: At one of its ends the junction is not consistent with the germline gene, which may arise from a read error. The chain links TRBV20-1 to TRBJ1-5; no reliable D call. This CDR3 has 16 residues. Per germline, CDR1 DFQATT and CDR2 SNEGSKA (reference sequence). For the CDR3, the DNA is TGCGGTGCTAGAGAGCGGGGATGGTATAGCAATCAGCCCCAGCATTTT. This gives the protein CGARERGWYSNQPQHF.

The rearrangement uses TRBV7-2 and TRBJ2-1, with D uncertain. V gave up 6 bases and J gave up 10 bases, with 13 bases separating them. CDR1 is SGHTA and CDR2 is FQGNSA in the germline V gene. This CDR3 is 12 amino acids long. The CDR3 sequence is CASSYKTTEQFF. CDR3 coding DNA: TGTGCCAGCAGTTATAAAACGACAGAGCAGTTCTTC. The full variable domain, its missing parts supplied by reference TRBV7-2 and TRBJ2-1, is GAGVSQSPSNKVTEKGKDVELRCDPISGHTALYWYRQSLGQGLEFLIYFQGNSAPDKSGLPSDRFSAERTGGSVSTLTIQRTQQEDSAVYLCASSYKTTEQFFGPGTRLTVL.

The CDR3 DNA reads as TGTGCCAGCAGTCTCGGACAGGGAATTGCCGAGCAGTACTTC. Protein product: CASSLGQGIAEQYF. The chain is built from TRBV6-5 and TRBJ2-7; 8 bases align to TRBD1. The length of the CDR3 is 14 residues. V lost 5 bases to trimming and J lost 6 bases; unmatched junction nucleotides: 9. Germline-derived CDR1 and CDR2 are MNHEY and SVGAGI.

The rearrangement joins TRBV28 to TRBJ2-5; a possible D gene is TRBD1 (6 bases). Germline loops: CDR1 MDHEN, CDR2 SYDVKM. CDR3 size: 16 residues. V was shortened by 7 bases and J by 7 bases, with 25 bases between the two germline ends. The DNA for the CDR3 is TGTGCCAGCACCATGGTGTTCGGTCCAGGGGTGGGGACCCAGTACTTC. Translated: CASTMVFGPGVGTQYF.

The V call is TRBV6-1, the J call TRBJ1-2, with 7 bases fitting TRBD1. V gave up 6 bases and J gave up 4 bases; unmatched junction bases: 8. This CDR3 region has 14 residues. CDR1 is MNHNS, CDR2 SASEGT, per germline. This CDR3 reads CASRHTGVVYGYTF. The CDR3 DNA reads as TGTGCCAGCAGACACACAGGGGTTGTCTATGGCTACACCTTC.

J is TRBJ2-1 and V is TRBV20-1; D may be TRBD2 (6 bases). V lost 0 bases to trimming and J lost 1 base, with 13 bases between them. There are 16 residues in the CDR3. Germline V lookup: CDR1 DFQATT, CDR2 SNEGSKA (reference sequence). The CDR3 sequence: CSAREFRGNSYNEQFF. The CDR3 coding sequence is TGCAGTGCTAGAGAGTTTCGGGGGAATTCCTACAATGAGCAGTTCTTC.

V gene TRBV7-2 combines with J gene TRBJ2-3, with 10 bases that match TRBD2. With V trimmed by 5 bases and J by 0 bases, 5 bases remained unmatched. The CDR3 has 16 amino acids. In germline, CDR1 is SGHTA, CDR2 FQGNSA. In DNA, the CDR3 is TGTGCCAGCAGCACCCGACTAGCGGGTAGCACAGATACGCAGTATTTT. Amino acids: CASSTRLAGSTDTQYF.

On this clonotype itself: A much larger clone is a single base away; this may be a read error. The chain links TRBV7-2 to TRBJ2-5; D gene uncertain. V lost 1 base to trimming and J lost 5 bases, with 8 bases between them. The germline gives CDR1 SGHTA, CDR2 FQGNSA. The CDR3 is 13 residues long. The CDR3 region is CTSSLDSRETQYF. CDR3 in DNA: TGTACCAGCAGCTTAGATAGCAGGGAGACCCAGTACTTC. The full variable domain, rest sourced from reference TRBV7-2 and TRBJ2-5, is GAGVSQSPSNKVTEKGKDVELRCDPISGHTALYWYRQSLGQGLEFLIYFQGNSAPDKSGLPSDRFSAERTGGSVSTLTIQRTQQEDSAVYLCTSSLDSRETQYFGPGTRLLVL.

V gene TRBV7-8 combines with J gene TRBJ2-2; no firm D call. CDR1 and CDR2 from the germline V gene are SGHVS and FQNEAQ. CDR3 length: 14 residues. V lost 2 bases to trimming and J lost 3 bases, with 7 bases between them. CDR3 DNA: TGTGCCAGCAGCTTAAAGGTGTACACCGGGGAGCTGTTTTTT. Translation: CASSLKVYTGELFF.

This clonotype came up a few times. The CDR3 protein is CASSYSSRVETQYF. In DNA form, the CDR3 reads TGTGCCAGCAGTTACTCTTCCAGGGTGGAGACCCAGTACTTC. V gene TRBV6-2 or TRBV6-3 combines with J gene TRBJ2-5; the D gene is possibly TRBD1 (5 bases). The CDR3 is 14 residues long. Germline loops: CDR1 MNHEY, CDR2 SVGEGT. V lost 0 bases to trimming and J lost 5 bases, with 10 bases between them.

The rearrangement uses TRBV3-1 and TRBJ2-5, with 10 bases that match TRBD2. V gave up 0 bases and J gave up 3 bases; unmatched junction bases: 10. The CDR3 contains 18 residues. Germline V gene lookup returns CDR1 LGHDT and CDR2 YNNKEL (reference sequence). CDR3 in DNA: TGTGCCAGCAGCCAAGACCGGCTTACTAGCGGGGCGGAAGAGACCCAGTACTTC. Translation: CASSQDRLTSGAEETQYF.